The 28 T cell receptor beta chains presented below share a single source sample, sequenced in a study of beta chain features in type 1 diabetes. TCRB transcripts that were expressed got sequenced, as all of the isolated RNA had been reverse transcribed. Measured with immunoSEQ multiplex PCR; TCRdb has only the in-frame clones, and not every one. The table records just over 600,000 clones, roughly 15% of them present only once. Sequenced sample: naive CD4+ T cells from blood. The source of these receptors is a man younger than 35 in good health.

This clone was seen more than once but under ten times. V gene TRBV4-3 combines with J gene TRBJ2-1; the D is unclear. Trimming removed 4 bases at V and 0 bases at J, with 16 bases between. The CDR3 spans 17 residues. The germline V gene encodes CDR1 LGHNA and CDR2 YSLEER. CDR3 region: CASSPQTTGNSYNEQFF. The CDR3 bases are TGCGCCAGCAGCCCTCAGACCACGGGCAACTCCTACAATGAGCAGTTCTTC.

A note on this clone: This specimen includes other DNA sequences encoding the same CDR3. The chain carries TRBV6-5 and TRBJ1-2; D might be TRBD1 (5 bases). The CDR3 sequence is 14 residues long. The ends were cut back, 5 bases at V and 2 bases at J, with 12 bases in the middle. CDR1 is MNHEY and CDR2 is SVGAGI in the germline V gene. The CDR3 here is CASSTRGANYGYTF. CDR3 nucleotide sequence: TGTGCCAGCAGTACCCGCGGGGCGAACTATGGCTACACCTTC.

The chain has TRBV20-1 and TRBJ1-2; maybe TRBD1 (6 bases). The germline CDR1 and CDR2 sequences are DFQATT and SNEGSKA (reference sequence). V lost 5 bases, J lost 8 bases, and 12 bases lay in between. The CDR3 extends over 11 amino acids. The CDR3 protein is CSAPQGNGYTF. The DNA of the CDR3 is TGCAGTGCTCCCCAGGGGAACGGCTACACCTTC.

The V and J genes are TRBV28 and TRBJ2-5, with unresolved D. Germline V lookup: CDR1 MDHEN, CDR2 SYDVKM. V lost 1 base to trimming and J lost 1 base, with 4 bases between them. The CDR3 length is 13 residues. CDR3 region: CASSLSSQETQYF. In DNA form, the CDR3 reads TGTGCCAGCAGTTTATCCAGCCAAGAGACCCAGTACTTC.

This clone has just a few counts. V usage is TRBV4-1 and J usage is TRBJ2-1; TRBD2 is a possible D gene (6 bases). Germline-derived CDR1 and CDR2 are MGHRA and YSYEKL. This CDR3 spans 18 amino acids. Trimming removed 0 bases from V and 0 bases from J, with 15 bases in between. CDR3 residues: CASSQEGGAGTSYNEQFF. As DNA, the CDR3 is TGCGCCAGCAGCCAAGAGGGTGGGGCGGGGACCTCCTACAATGAGCAGTTCTTC.

This clone appeared once. The rearrangement joins TRBV15 to TRBJ2-2; D unresolved. The CDR3 loop spans 19 amino acids. CDR1 is LNHNV, CDR2 YYDKDF, per germline (reference sequence). V lost 2 bases, J lost 0 bases, and 19 bases lay in between. CDR3 bases: TGTGCCACCAGCAGAAGTACTGGATCCGCACCCCCGAACACCGGGGAGCTGTTTTTT. Amino acids: CATSRSTGSAPPNTGELFF.

This clone has just a few counts. The chain combines TRBV11-3 with TRBJ2-3, with 7 bases lining up with TRBD1. This CDR3 contains 14 residues. Trimming took 3 bases from V and 3 from J; bases not matched to a gene: 3. The germline gives CDR1 SGHNT, CDR2 YENEEA. The CDR3 DNA reads as TGTGCCAGCAGCTTTGGCAGGGGGACAGATACGCAGTATTTT. This encodes CASSFGRGTDTQYF.

In its sample, this clone was seen a few times. The CDR3 sequence: CASSPRWTLYNEQFF. CDR3 bases: TGTGCCAGCAGCCCTAGATGGACCTTGTACAATGAGCAGTTCTTC. The V gene is TRBV7-2, the J gene TRBJ2-1; D is ambiguous. Germline CDR1 is SGHTA and CDR2 is FQGNSA. The CDR3 has 15 residues. Trimming left V 5 bases short and J 4 bases short, with 15 bases between.

This clone was seen a few times. The genes are TRBV5-4 and TRBJ2-4; D is possibly TRBD1 (5 bases). Germline V gene lookup returns CDR1 SGHNT and CDR2 YYREEE (reference sequence). The ends were cut back, 1 base at V and 4 bases at J, with 15 bases in the middle. This CDR3 spans 16 amino acids. The CDR3 nucleotides are TGTGCCAGCAGCTTGAACGACAGTCCCGAAAAAAACATTCAGTACTTC. This translates into CASSLNDSPEKNIQYF.

This clone was found a few times. The chain has TRBV5-4 and TRBJ1-5; D is possibly TRBD1 (6 bases). The V end was cut by 4 bases, the J end by 0 bases, with 14 bases between. Germline loops: CDR1 SGHNT, CDR2 YYREEE (reference sequence). The CDR3 sequence is 16 residues long. The CDR3 protein is CASSAGGRGSNQPQHF. The CDR3 bases are TGTGCCAGCAGCGCCGGAGGCAGGGGTAGCAATCAGCCCCAGCATTTT.

A word on this clone: This specimen includes other DNA sequences encoding the same CDR3. The rearrangement uses TRBV7-9 and TRBJ1-5; unclear D gene. The CDR3 covers 12 residues. Germline V lookup: CDR1 SEHNR, CDR2 FQNEAQ (reference sequence). V lost 2 bases to trimming and J lost 7 bases, with 6 bases between them. CDR3 amino acids: CASSLLGQPQHF. For the CDR3, the DNA is TGTGCCAGCAGCTTATTAGGCCAGCCCCAGCATTTT.

This clone occurred a few times. This chain's CDR3 is CASSHGLAGSTDTQYF. Here the CDR3 DNA reads TGCGCCAGCAGCCACGGACTAGCGGGGAGCACAGATACGCAGTATTTT. The chain links TRBV5-1 to TRBJ2-3; 12 bases line up with TRBD2. The germline CDR1 and CDR2 sequences are SGHRS and YFSETQ. The CDR3 runs 16 residues. The trim removed 4 bases at V and 0 bases at J, leaving 3 bases unmatched.

V gene TRBV7-2 combines with J gene TRBJ2-5; 7 bases match TRBD2. The CDR3 is made up of 14 amino acids. Trimming at V came to 8 bases and at J to 0 bases, leaving 6 bases not matched to a gene. Per the germline V gene, CDR1 is SGHTA and CDR2 is FQGNSA. CDR3 sequence (DNA): TGTGCCAGCGCTAGCGGAACGAACCAAGAGACCCAGTACTTC. It yields the protein CASASGTNQETQYF.

This clone was seen more than once but under ten times. This chain links TRBV9 with TRBJ2-2; 9 nucleotides agree with TRBD2. The CDR3 is 17 amino acids. Trimming took 0 bases from V and 1 from J; bases not matched to a gene: 4. Per the germline V gene, CDR1 is SGDLS and CDR2 is YYNGEE. In DNA, the CDR3 is TGTGCCAGCAGCGTAGTTTCTAGCGGGGTGAACACCGGGGAGCTGTTTTTT. This sequence encodes CASSVVSSGVNTGELFF.

This clone was picked up a small number of times. This chain connects TRBV27 to TRBJ2-7, with D perhaps TRBD1 or TRBD2 (5 bases each). The germline V gene has CDR1 MNHEY and CDR2 SMNVEV (reference sequence). CDR3 length: 16 amino acids. V shed 5 bases and J shed 2 bases, with 19 bases lying between them. The CDR3 loop is CASSIRRGTAPYEQYF. DNA for the CDR3: TGTGCCAGCAGTATCCGCCGGGGCACCGCTCCCTACGAGCAGTACTTC.

The CDR3 protein is CAISESSGLPQHF. The CDR3, as DNA: TGTGCCATCAGTGAGTCATCAGGGCTGCCCCAGCATTTT. J is TRBJ1-5 and V is TRBV10-3; weak D call: TRBD1 (5 bases). From germline, CDR1 is ENHRY and CDR2 SYGVKD. The CDR3 has 13 amino acids. The V gene lost 0 bases and the J gene lost 9 bases, with 9 bases spanning the gap.

This clone has just a few counts. The chain has TRBV25-1 and TRBJ2-7; D possibly corresponds to TRBD2 (7 bases). Per germline, CDR1 MGHDK and CDR2 SYGVNS. V was shortened by 3 bases and J by 3 bases, with 18 bases between the two germline ends. The CDR3 has 16 amino acids. DNA of the CDR3: TGTGCCAGCAGTGACGTGAGGGGGAGGGCCATCTACGAGCAGTACTTC. Its translation is CASSDVRGRAIYEQYF.

This clone was picked up a small number of times. This rearrangement joins TRBV2 to TRBJ2-1; D not certain. The CDR3 is 14 residues long. V lost 8 bases and J 0 bases, leaving 11 bases between the germline ends. The germline gives CDR1 SNHLY, CDR2 FYNNEI. The CDR3 bases are TGTGCCAGCCTTCCGATTCTCTCCTACAATGAGCAGTTCTTC. Its translation: CASLPILSYNEQFF.

V usage is TRBV7-9 and J usage is TRBJ2-2; tentative D call: TRBD1 (6 bases). The CDR3 loop spans 15 amino acids. Germline CDR1 is SEHNR and CDR2 is FQNEAQ (reference sequence). Trimming pared 2 bases from V and 2 bases from J, leaving 9 bases between. The CDR3 reads CASSLYRDNTGELFF. CDR3 sequence (DNA): TGTGCCAGCAGCTTATACAGGGATAACACCGGGGAGCTGTTTTTT.

As for this clone: Other DNA sequences from this sample encode an identical CDR3 as well. The chain has TRBV12-5 and TRBJ2-1; 12 bases are a match to TRBD2. Germline CDR1 LGHNT, CDR2 FRNRAP. This CDR3 spans 18 amino acids. The J segment lost 6 bases and the V segment lost 0 bases, leaving 9 bases of the junction unmatched. CDR3 in amino acids: CASGLVLAGGRQGNEQFF. CDR3 bases: TGTGCTAGTGGTTTGGTTCTAGCGGGGGGGCGTCAAGGCAATGAGCAGTTCTTC.

This clone occurred many times. J is TRBJ2-1 and V is TRBV10-3; D gene unclear. Germline CDR1 ENHRY, CDR2 SYGVKD. Trimming took 7 bases from V and 5 from J, leaving 12 bases between them. The CDR3 covers 13 residues. The CDR3: CAITADLHNEQFF. The CDR3 DNA is TGTGCCATCACGGCGGATCTCCACAATGAGCAGTTCTTC.

The sample holds many counts of this clone. This chain connects TRBV9 to TRBJ2-4, with D possibly matching TRBD2 (6 bases). The V end lost 2 bases, the J end lost 10 bases, and 16 bases lay between the germline ends. Germline assignment: CDR1 SGDLS and CDR2 YYNGEE. The CDR3 is 14 amino acids. Here the CDR3 reads CASSVDSGFRIQYF. The CDR3 DNA reads TGTGCCAGCAGCGTGGATAGCGGATTCAGAATTCAGTACTTC.

This clone is a singleton in its sample. The rearrangement uses TRBV28 and TRBJ1-2, with 8 positions matching TRBD1. V gave up 2 bases and J gave up 2 bases; unmatched junction bases: 4. CDR3 length: 15 residues. Germline assignment: CDR1 MDHEN and CDR2 SYDVKM. The CDR3 sequence is CASSLPGQANYGYTF. The CDR3 coding sequence is TGTGCCAGCAGTTTACCGGGACAGGCCAACTATGGCTACACCTTC.

In its sample, this clone was seen a few times. The V gene is TRBV2, the J gene TRBJ2-7; 9 positions match TRBD2. This CDR3 spans 14 amino acids. CDR1 and CDR2 from the germline V gene are SNHLY and FYNNEI. With V trimmed by 8 bases and J by 1 base, 6 bases remained unmatched. The CDR3 coding sequence is TGTGCCAGCGGACCTAGCGGGAAATCCTACGAGCAGTACTTC. This sequence encodes CASGPSGKSYEQYF. Filled out from reference TRBV2 and TRBJ2-7, the complete variable domain reads EPEVTQTPSHQVTQMGQEVILRCVPISNHLYFYWYRQILGQKVEFLVSFYNNEISEKSEIFDDQFSVERPDGSNFTLKIRSTKLEDSAMYFCASGPSGKSYEQYFGPGTRLTVT.

This clone was counted only a few times. The rearrangement joins TRBV28 to TRBJ2-4; 7 positions match TRBD1. Trimming at V came to 5 bases and at J to 7 bases, leaving 8 bases not matched to a gene. Germline CDR1 MDHEN, CDR2 SYDVKM. There are 14 residues in the CDR3. CDR3: CASSPRQGTNIQYF. CDR3 nucleotide sequence: TGTGCCAGCAGTCCCAGACAGGGTACCAACATTCAGTACTTC.

The chain has TRBV5-1 and TRBJ2-1; a weak D match, TRBD1 (6 bases). The CDR3 covers 12 residues. CDR1 is SGHRS, CDR2 YFSETQ, per germline. The V gene lost 4 bases and the J gene lost 9 bases, with 11 bases spanning the gap. The CDR3 nucleotides are TGCGCCAGCAGCCTACAGGGTTCTGAGCAGTTCTTC. It translates to CASSLQGSEQFF.

There are a few counts of this clone. Other DNA sequences in the sample encode the same CDR3. The CDR3 DNA reads as TGCAGCGTTTCTACAGGGAACGCTAATGAAAAACTGTTTTTT. It encodes CSVSTGNANEKLFF. V gene TRBV29-1 combines with J gene TRBJ1-4, with D tentatively TRBD1 (6 bases). Germline lookup yields CDR1 SQVTM and CDR2 ANQGSEA. The V end was cut by 5 bases, the J end by 3 bases, with 13 bases between. This CDR3 contains 14 residues.

The V and J genes are TRBV6-1 and TRBJ1-2, with 10 bases lining up with TRBD1. Germline V lookup: CDR1 MNHNS, CDR2 SASEGT. The ends lost 6 bases at V and 4 bases at J; junction bases unmatched: 8. The CDR3 sequence is 15 residues long. CDR3 coding DNA: TGTGCCAGCAGCCCTAGGGGGACAGGGGTCTATGGCTACACCTTC. This codes for CASSPRGTGVYGYTF.